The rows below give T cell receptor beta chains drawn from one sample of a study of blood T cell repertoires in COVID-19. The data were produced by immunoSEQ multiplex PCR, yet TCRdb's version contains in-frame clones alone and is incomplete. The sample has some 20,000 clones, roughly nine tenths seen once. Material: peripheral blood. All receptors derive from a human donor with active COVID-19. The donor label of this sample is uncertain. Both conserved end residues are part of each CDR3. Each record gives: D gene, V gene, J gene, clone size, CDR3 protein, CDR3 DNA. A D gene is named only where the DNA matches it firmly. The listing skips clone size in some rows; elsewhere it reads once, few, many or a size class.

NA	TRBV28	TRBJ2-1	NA	CASRKSSPNTPAVF	TGTGCCAGCAGGAAGAGTTCCCCAAACACACCCGCGGTCTTC
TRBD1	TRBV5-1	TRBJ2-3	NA	CASSLQGAQSTDTQYF	TGCGCCAGCAGCTTACAGGGGGCGCAAAGCACAGATACGCAGTATTTT
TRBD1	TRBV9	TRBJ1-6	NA	CASSLPGQHSPLHF	TGTGCCAGCAGTCTCCCGGGACAGCATTCACCCCTCCACTTT
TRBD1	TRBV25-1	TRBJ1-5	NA	CASSEGTGVGQPQHF	TGTGCCAGCAGTGAAGGAACAGGGGTTGGGCAGCCCCAGCATTTT
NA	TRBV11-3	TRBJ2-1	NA	CASSLSNEQFF	TGTGCCAGCAGCTTATCTAATGAGCAGTTCTTC
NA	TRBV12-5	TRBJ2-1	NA	CASVAVNYNEQFF	TGTGCTAGTGTAGCGGTCAATTACAATGAGCAGTTCTTC
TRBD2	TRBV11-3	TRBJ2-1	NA	CASSLVRTSGSFPPNEQFF	TGTGCCAGCAGCTTAGTCAGGACTAGCGGGAGCTTCCCCCCCAATGAGCAGTTCTTC
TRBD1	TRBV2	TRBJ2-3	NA	CASSVRGRVQDTQYF	TGTGCCAGCAGTGTCAGGGGGCGAGTTCAAGATACGCAGTATTTT
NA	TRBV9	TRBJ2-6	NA	CASSVGPSGANVLTF	TGTGCCAGCAGCGTAGGGCCCTCTGGGGCCAACGTCCTGACTTTC
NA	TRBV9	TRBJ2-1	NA	CASSPGNGNYNEQFF	TGTGCCAGCAGCCCCGGTAACGGGAACTACAATGAGCAGTTCTTC
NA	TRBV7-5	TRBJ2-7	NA	CARSLVKVWRKGGCEQYF	TGTGCCAGAAGCTTAGTCAAGGTTTGGAGGAAGGGAGGGTGCGAGCAGTACTTC
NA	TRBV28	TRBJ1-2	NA	CASTYESRGRGDYGYTF	TGTGCCAGCACTTACGAATCTCGAGGCAGGGGAGACTATGGCTACACCTTC
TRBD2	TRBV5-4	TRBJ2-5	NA	CASSLTSGAFRETQYF	TGTGCCAGCAGCTTGACTAGCGGGGCCTTTCGGGAGACCCAGTACTTC
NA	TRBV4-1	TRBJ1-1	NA	CASSPGRQFRAEAFF	TGCGCCAGCAGCCCGGGCCGACAGTTTCGGGCTGAAGCTTTCTTT
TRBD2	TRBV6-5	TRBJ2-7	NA	CASLAGGRDEQYF	TGTGCCAGTCTAGCGGGAGGACGCGACGAGCAGTACTTC
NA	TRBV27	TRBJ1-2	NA	CASSSRWGDGYTF	TGTGCCAGCAGCTCCCGATGGGGGGATGGCTACACCTTC
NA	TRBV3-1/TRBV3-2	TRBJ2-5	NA	CASSPQPPGDQYF	TGTGCCAGCAGCCCGCAACCCCCAGGGGACCAGTACTTC
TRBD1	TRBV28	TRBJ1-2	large	CASSLTGAYGYTF	TGTGCCAGCAGTTTGACAGGGGCCTATGGCTACACCTTC
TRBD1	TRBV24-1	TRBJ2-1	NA	CATTRTGGSNEQFF	TGTGCCACCACCCGCACAGGGGGGTCTAATGAGCAGTTCTTC
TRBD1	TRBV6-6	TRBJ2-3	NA	CASSRQGRTDTQYF	TGTGCCAGCAGCAGACAGGGGCGCACAGATACGCAGTATTTT
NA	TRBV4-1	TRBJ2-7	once	CASSQTPRENYEQYF	TGCGCCAGCAGCCAAACGCCCCGGGAGAACTACGAGCAGTACTTC
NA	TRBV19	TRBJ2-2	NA	CASSEGDRDTGELFF	TGTGCCAGTAGTGAGGGCGACCGCGACACCGGGGAGCTGTTTTTT
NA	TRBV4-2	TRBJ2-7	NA	CASSQGDSHYEQYF	TGTGCCAGCAGCCAAGGAGACAGTCACTACGAGCAGTACTTC
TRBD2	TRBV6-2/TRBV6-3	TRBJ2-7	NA	CASSRLAGTYEQYF	TGTGCCAGCAGCCGACTAGCGGGGACCTACGAGCAGTACTTC
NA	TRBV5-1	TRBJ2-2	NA	CASSGWLADTGELFF	TGCGCCAGCAGCGGGTGGTTAGCGGACACCGGGGAGCTGTTTTTT
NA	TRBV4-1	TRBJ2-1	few	CASSQAGAYNEQFF	TGCGCCAGCAGCCAAGCGGGAGCCTACAATGAGCAGTTCTTC
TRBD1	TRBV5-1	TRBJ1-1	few	CASSVTGATEAFF	TGCGCCAGCAGCGTGACAGGGGCCACTGAAGCTTTCTTT